Listed here are 14 T cell receptor beta chains from one sample, sequenced in a study of molecular identifiers for immune sequencing clone quantification. TCRdb re-analysed the PCR reads in MiXCR, keeping a single row per CDR3 protein. Altogether about 500,000 distinct CDR3 sequences are present, about 26% being singletons, with the ten largest covering just over 0.75%. Source material: naive CD8+ T cells from blood, with Jurkat cell RNA spiked in. The subset denotes: FACS-sorted CD8+CD4-CCR7+CD45RA+ naive T cells. The source of these receptors is a human donor in good health. Some libraries in this study had Jurkat cell RNA spiked in.

Remarks on this clonotype: The CDR3 does not close with the conserved phenylalanine or tryptophan, likely indicating a read error. The chain uses TRBV5-3 and TRBJ1-2; TRBD1 might be the D (6 bases). TRBV5-3 is noted as an ORF with a role that remains uncertain. The CDR3 covers 15 residues. As DNA, the CDR3 is TGTGCCAGCAGCTTGTCGCCGTTGGGGGCCAATGGCTACACCCTC. Residues: CASSLSPLGANGYTL.

Remarks on this clonotype: Possible read error: a much larger clone is one base away. This rearrangement joins TRBV25-1 to TRBJ2-7; no clear D. The V and J ends lost 2 bases and 7 bases respectively, with 9 bases between them. CDR3 length: 12 amino acids. Germline V gene sequence: CDR1 MGHDK, CDR2 SYGVNS. CDR3 DNA sequence: TGTGCCAGCAGTGAAACCCCTGATGAGCAGTACTTC. Translation gives CASSETPDEQYF.

This clonotype turned up a few times. The V and J genes are TRBV5-5 and TRBJ2-7; TRBD2 matches 14 bases. V gave up 4 bases and J gave up 4 bases; unmatched junction bases: 7. CDR1 and CDR2 from the germline V gene are SGHKS and YYEKEE (reference sequence). CDR3 length equals 16 residues. CDR3 region: CASSGGLAGEMYEQYF. CDR3 nucleotides: TGTGCCAGCAGCGGGGGACTAGCGGGAGAGATGTACGAGCAGTACTTC.

This clonotype was seen a handful of times. The rearrangement joins TRBV12-3 or TRBV12-4 to TRBJ2-3, with D maybe TRBD2 (5 bases). The CDR3 sequence is 13 residues long. Trimming pared 6 bases from V and 2 bases from J, leaving 9 bases between. Here the CDR3 reads CASSPGITDTQYF. CDR3 nucleotide sequence: TGTGCCAGCAGCCCGGGGATCACAGATACGCAGTATTTT.

This clonotype has at least ten counts. J is TRBJ2-1 and V is TRBV29-1, with 8 nucleotides matching TRBD2. Per germline, CDR1 SQVTM and CDR2 ANQGSEA. Trimming took 6 bases from V and 1 from J; bases not matched to a gene: 5. This CDR3 region has 14 residues. The CDR3 bases are TGCAGCGTCCTACTAGCGGTGTCCTACAATGAGCAGTTCTTC. Its protein product is CSVLLAVSYNEQFF.

This clonotype was recorded many times. The CDR3 here is CSARELTGTNTEAFF. The CDR3 nucleotides read TGCAGTGCTAGAGAATTGACAGGGACGAACACTGAAGCTTTCTTT. The chain employs TRBV20-1 and TRBJ1-1, with 7 bases lining up with TRBD1. The V gene's germline CDR1 is DFQATT and CDR2 SNEGSKA (reference sequence). The CDR3 sequence is 15 residues long. The V gene end was trimmed by 0 bases and the J gene end by 1 base; junction bases not matched to a gene: 5.

The table lists this clonotype with a few counts. One end of the junction does not line up with germline, which may come from a read error. The genes are TRBV30 and TRBJ2-5; TRBD1 matches at 8 bases. The germline CDR1 and CDR2 sequences are GTSNPN and SVGIG (reference sequence). The length of the CDR3 is 14 residues. In DNA form, the CDR3 reads TGCGCCTGGAGTGTGGCAGGGGGCAGAGAGACCCAGTACTTC. This encodes CAWSVAGGRETQYF.

This clonotype was seen a few times. One end of the junction is discordant with germline, which a read error may explain. The chain uses TRBV20-1 and TRBJ2-5, with D perhaps TRBD2 (5 bases). The CDR3 consists of 16 residues. CDR1 DFQATT and CDR2 SNEGSKA come from the germline V gene (reference sequence). The CDR3 reads CGARDGGGHIQETQYF. DNA of the CDR3: TGCGGTGCTAGAGATGGTGGCGGGCACATCCAAGAGACCCAGTACTTC.

This clonotype was seen a handful of times. CDR3 nucleotide sequence: TGCAGTGCATCACTAGCGGGACCCTCCTACAATGAGCAGTTCTTC. Translating gives CSASLAGPSYNEQFF. This sequence joins TRBV20-1 and TRBJ2-1, with 10 bases identical to TRBD2. CDR1 DFQATT and CDR2 SNEGSKA come from the germline V gene (reference sequence). J lost 0 bases, V lost 6 bases, and 5 bases had no gene match. The CDR3 loop spans 15 amino acids.

J is TRBJ2-7 and V is TRBV30, with D possibly TRBD1 on 6 matching bases. In germline, CDR1 is GTSNPN, CDR2 SVGIG (reference sequence). The CDR3 sequence is 14 residues long. V was shortened by 8 bases and J by 3 bases, with 20 bases between the two germline ends. The CDR3 sequence: CATGHPRDNYEQYF. CDR3 bases: TGTGCCACGGGACACCCAAGGGACAACTACGAGCAGTACTTC.

This rearrangement joins TRBV20-1 to TRBJ2-3; 13 positions match TRBD2. The CDR3 is 17 residues long. Germline assignment: CDR1 DFQATT and CDR2 SNEGSKA (reference sequence). After removal of 0 bases from V and 1 base from J, the junction contained 4 bases not matched to a gene. The DNA of the CDR3 is TGCAGTGCTAGAGATCGGGGGACTAGCGGGGGCACAGATACGCAGTATTTT. It yields the protein CSARDRGTSGGTDTQYF.

This chain uses TRBV30 with TRBJ2-7; D may match TRBD1 or TRBD2 (6 bases each). From germline, CDR1 is GTSNPN and CDR2 SVGIG (reference sequence). This CDR3 region has 16 residues. V was pared by 5 bases and J by 2 bases, with 22 bases between. The CDR3 here is CAWDSRGPTFTYEQYF. CDR3 bases: TGTGCCTGGGACTCCCGGGGGCCGACTTTCACCTACGAGCAGTACTTC.

This clonotype showed up just a few times. V usage is TRBV7-8 and J usage is TRBJ1-1; 8 bases fit TRBD1. The V gene end was trimmed by 4 bases and the J gene end by 2 bases; junction bases not matched to a gene: 6. Germline CDR1 reads SGHVS; CDR2 reads FQNEAQ. There are 15 residues in the CDR3. CDR3 sequence (DNA): TGTGCCAGCAGCTATCTGGACAGGGCTAACACTGAAGCTTTCTTT. It translates to CASSYLDRANTEAFF.

This clonotype was detected only a few times. The chain employs TRBV3-1 and TRBJ2-5; D ambiguous. Germline V CDR1 and CDR2: LGHDT, YNNKEL (reference sequence). The V and J ends lost 4 bases and 5 bases respectively, with 17 bases between them. The CDR3 consists of 15 residues. CDR3 sequence: CASSRQADTWETQYF. CDR3 in DNA: TGTGCCAGCAGCCGTCAGGCGGATACATGGGAGACCCAGTACTTC.